This T cell receptor (beta chain) came from a study of OX40 agonist ivuxolimab in advanced cancers. Context from the whole study: Ivuxolimab was an agonistic, fully human IgG2 monoclonal antibody directed against OX40 (CD134), a costimulatory receptor. Intravenous ivuxolimab was administered to patients every 2 weeks at six dose levels: 0.01, 0.1, 0.3, 1.5, 3 and 10 mg/kg. Three dose-escalation patients achieved partial responses, one with hepatocellular carcinoma and two with cutaneous melanoma. In the dose-escalation cohort, 75% to 85% of patients were male, and the mean age was 60 years with a range of about 23 to 79. Prior anti-PD-1, anti-PD-L1 or anti-CTLA-4 therapy was permitted, and checkpoint inhibitors had been received by 30% to 40% of dose-escalation patients. Peripheral TCRbeta sequencing was intended to test whether TCR sequence diversity was altered and clonal T-cell expansion was caused by ivuxolimab. Of the approximately 53 patients in dose escalation, about 20 had hepatocellular carcinoma, about 15 had melanoma, 9 had renal cell carcinoma and 9 had head and neck cancer. The paper reports the monotherapy dose-escalation portion (N of about 51 patients) of the phase I ivuxolimab trial.

Patients with autoimmune disease history or receiving systemic immunosuppression were excluded from the trial. Peripheral blood for TCR sequencing was drawn from every dose cohort at baseline, at cycle 4 day 1 and at cycle 7 day 1. Samples came from an open-label, multicenter, first-in-human phase I dose-escalation trial of ivuxolimab. Adults with locally advanced or metastatic head and neck squamous cell, hepatocellular, melanoma or renal cell carcinoma were enrolled in the trial. Before TCR sequencing, CD4+ T cells and CD8+ T cells were sorted from peripheral blood as separate populations. After removal of 5 bases from V and 6 bases from J, the junction retains 18 bases not matched to a gene. The CDR3 has 17 amino acids, counting the end cysteine and phenylalanine. This entry keeps only the CDR3 DNA: 51 bases, framed from base 1. From a lookup of the germline V gene (reference sequence), CDR1 and CDR2 are MNHEY and SMNVEV.

Comment on this clone: This receptor's antigen is unknown. No quality values exist for individual bases; no much larger clone is one base distant.

Genomic DNA was isolated from the sorted cells so that the TCRbeta CDR3 region could be sequenced. The immunoSEQ Assay was used for sequencing of TCRbeta CDR3 regions. TCRdb took over this immuneACCESS table, retaining in-frame rearrangements with V and J assigned. Such tables are incomplete; in checked studies, under half of the missing clones stem from an unresolved V gene, and the remainder is unexplained. The sample table holds approximately 89,000 clones, of which roughly 90% were seen once. The ten largest make up approximately 0.28% of the sample. The research as a whole found: The antigen specificity of the clonally expanded peripheral T cells was not determined. After ivuxolimab, more expanded clones were found on average in CD8+ T cells than in CD4+ T cells. In partial responders in the 0.1-3.0 mg/kg groups, normalized peripheral clonal expansion was found to be among the lowest, especially among CD8+ T cells. Low levels of normalized T-cell clonal expansion were also seen in some nonresponding patients. At doses from 0.1 to 3.0 mg/kg, clonal expansion was seen in both CD4+ and CD8+ blood T cells between baseline and week 6.

Sequencing was performed on CD4+ or CD8+ T cells sorted from blood, taken in a trial of the OX40 agonist ivuxolimab. The rearranged segments are TRBV27 and TRBJ1-2, with 7 bases in between that match TRBD1. The sequence came from an adult with an advanced solid tumor such as melanoma, head and neck, liver or kidney cancer. The nucleotides are TGTGCCAGCAGTCTTCACCCACCGCGACAGGGTGCCCATGGCTACACCTTC. It codes for CASSLHPPRQGAHGYTF.